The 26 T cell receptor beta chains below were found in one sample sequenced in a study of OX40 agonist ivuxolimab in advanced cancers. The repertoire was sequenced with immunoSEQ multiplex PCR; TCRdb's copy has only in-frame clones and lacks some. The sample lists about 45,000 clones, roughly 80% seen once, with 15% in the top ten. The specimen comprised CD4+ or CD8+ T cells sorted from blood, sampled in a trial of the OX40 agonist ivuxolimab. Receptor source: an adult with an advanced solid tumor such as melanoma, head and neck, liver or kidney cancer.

This CDR3 is CASSPPAAGGPYNEQFF. Here the CDR3 DNA reads TGTGCCAGCAGCCCCCCCGCAGCGGGGGGCCCTTACAATGAGCAGTTCTTC. The V call is TRBV7-3, the J call TRBJ2-1; 9 bases match TRBD2. This CDR3 region has 17 residues. Germline V lookup: CDR1 SGHTA, CDR2 FQGTGA. V shed 5 bases, J shed 4 bases, and the junction held 12 bases outside the gene matches.

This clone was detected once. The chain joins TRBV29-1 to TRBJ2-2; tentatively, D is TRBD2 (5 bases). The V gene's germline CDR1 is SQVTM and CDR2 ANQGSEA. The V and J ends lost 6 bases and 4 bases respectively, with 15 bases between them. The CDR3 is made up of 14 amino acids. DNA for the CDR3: TGCAGCGTCCGGGGTTCCGAGGGCACCGGGGAGCTGTTTTTT. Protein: CSVRGSEGTGELFF.

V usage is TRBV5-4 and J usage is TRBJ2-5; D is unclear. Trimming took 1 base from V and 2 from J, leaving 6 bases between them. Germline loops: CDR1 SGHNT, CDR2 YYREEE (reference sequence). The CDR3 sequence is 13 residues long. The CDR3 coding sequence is TGTGCCAGCAGCTTGTTAATTCAAGAGACCCAGTACTTC. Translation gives CASSLLIQETQYF.

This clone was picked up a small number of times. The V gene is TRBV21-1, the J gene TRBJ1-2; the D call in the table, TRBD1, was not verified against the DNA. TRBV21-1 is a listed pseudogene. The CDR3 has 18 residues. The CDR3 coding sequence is TGTGCCAGCAGCAAAGATAACTTGACAGGGGGCGCGAACTATGGCTACACCTTC. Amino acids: CASSKDNLTGGANYGYTF.

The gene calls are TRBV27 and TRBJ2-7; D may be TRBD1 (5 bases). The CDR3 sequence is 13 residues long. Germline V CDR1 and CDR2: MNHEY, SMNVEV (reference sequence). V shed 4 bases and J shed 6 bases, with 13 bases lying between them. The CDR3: CASSYSDTAEQYF. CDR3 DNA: TGTGCCAGCAGTTACTCGGACACCGCCGAGCAGTACTTC.

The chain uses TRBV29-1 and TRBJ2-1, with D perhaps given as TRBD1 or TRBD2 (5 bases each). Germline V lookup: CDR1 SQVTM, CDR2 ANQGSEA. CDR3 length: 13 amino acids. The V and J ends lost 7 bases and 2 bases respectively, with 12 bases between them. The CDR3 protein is CSARDPTYNEQFF. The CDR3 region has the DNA TGCAGCGCCCGGGACCCCACCTACAATGAGCAGTTCTTC.

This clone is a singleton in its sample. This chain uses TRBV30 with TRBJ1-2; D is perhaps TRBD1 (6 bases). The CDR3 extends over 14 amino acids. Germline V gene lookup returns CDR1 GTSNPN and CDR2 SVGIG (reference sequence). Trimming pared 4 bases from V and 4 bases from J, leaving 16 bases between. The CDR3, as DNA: TGTGCCTGGACTTTACCTGGAGGGGGCTATGGCTACACCTTC. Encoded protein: CAWTLPGGGYGYTF.

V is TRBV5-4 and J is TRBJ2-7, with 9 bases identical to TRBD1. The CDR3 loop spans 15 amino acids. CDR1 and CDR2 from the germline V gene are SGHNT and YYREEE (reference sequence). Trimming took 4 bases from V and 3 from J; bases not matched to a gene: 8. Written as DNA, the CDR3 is TGTGCCAGCAGCCTTACCGGGACAGGGATCTACGAGCAGTACTTC. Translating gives CASSLTGTGIYEQYF.

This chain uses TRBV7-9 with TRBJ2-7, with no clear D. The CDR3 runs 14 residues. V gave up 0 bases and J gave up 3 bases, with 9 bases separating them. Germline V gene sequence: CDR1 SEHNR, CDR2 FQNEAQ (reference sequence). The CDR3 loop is CASSLAGSGYEQYF. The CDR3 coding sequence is TGTGCCAGCAGCTTAGCAGGGTCTGGCTACGAGCAGTACTTC.

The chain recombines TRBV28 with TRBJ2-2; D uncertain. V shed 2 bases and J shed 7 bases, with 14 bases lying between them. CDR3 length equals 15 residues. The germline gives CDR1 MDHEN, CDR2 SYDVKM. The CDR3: CASSLPPGWGGELFF. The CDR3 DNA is TGTGCCAGCAGTTTACCCCCAGGATGGGGCGGGGAGCTGTTTTTT.

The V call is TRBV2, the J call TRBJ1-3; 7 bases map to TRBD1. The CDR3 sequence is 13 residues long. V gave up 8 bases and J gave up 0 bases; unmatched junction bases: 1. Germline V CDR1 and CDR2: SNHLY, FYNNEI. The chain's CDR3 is CASAGGSGNTIYF. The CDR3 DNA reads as TGTGCCAGCGCAGGGGGCTCTGGAAACACCATATATTTT.

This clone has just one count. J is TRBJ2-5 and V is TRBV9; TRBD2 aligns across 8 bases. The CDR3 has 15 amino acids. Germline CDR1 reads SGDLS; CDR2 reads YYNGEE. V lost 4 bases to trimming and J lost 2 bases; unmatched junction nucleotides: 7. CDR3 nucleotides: TGTGCCAGCAGCCCGGGGGGGGCTCATCAAGAGACCCAGTACTTC. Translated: CASSPGGAHQETQYF.

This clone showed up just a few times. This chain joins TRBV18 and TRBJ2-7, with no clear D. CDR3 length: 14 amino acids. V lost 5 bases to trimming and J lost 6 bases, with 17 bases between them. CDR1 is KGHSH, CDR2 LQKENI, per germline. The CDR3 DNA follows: TGTGCCAGCTCAGCCCGGGTGGTTAGGGTCGAGCAGTACTTC. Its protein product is CASSARVVRVEQYF.

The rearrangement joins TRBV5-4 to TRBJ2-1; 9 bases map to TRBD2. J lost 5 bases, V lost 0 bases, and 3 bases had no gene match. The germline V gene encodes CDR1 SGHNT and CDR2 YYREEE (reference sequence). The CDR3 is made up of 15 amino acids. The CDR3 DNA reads TGTGCCAGCAGCTTGGGGCTAGCGGGGAACAATGAGCAGTTCTTC. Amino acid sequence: CASSLGLAGNNEQFF.

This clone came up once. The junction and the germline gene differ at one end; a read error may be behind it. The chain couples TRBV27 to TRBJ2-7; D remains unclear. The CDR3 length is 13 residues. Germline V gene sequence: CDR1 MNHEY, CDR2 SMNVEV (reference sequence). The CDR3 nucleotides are TGTGCCAGCAGTTTTAGTGCCAGCTACGAGCAGTGCTTC. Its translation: CASSFSASYEQCF.

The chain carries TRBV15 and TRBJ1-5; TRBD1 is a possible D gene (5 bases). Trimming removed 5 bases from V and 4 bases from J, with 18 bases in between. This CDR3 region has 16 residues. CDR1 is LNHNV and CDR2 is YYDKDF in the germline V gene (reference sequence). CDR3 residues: CATSLQQGRANQPQHF. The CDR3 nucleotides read TGTGCCACCAGCCTCCAGCAGGGCAGGGCGAATCAGCCCCAGCATTTT.

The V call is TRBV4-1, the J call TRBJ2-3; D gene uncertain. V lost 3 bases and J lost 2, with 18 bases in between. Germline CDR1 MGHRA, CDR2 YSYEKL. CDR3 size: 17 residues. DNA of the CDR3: TGCGCCAGCAGCCAGGAAGGGTCGGCCTCCTACACAGATACGCAGTATTTT. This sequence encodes CASSQEGSASYTDTQYF.

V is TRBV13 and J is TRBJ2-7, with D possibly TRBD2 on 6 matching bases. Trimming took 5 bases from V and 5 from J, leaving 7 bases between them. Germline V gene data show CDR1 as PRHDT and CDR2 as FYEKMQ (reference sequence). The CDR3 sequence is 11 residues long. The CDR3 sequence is CASSLAHEQYF. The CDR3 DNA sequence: TGTGCCAGCAGCCTAGCGCACGAGCAGTACTTC.

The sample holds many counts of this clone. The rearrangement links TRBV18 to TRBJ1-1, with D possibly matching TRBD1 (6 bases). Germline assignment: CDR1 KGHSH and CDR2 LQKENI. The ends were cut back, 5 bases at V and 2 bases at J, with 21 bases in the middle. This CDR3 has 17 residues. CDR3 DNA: TGTGCCAGCTCAACTTACGAAAGGGGGGGATCCAACACTGAAGCTTTCTTT. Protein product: CASSTYERGGSNTEAFF.

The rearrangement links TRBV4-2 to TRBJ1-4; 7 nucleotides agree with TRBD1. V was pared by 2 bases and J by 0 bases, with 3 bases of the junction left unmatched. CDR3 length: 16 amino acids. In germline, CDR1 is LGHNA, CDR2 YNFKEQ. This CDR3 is CASSQNRGATNEKLFF. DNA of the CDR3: TGTGCCAGCAGCCAAAACAGGGGAGCAACTAATGAAAAACTGTTTTTT.

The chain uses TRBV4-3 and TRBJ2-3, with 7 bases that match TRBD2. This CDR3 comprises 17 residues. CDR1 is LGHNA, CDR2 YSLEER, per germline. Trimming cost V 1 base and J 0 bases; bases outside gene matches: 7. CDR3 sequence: CASSQGPRGSSTDTQYF. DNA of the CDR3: TGCGCCAGCAGCCAAGGACCGCGGGGGTCCAGCACAGATACGCAGTATTTT.

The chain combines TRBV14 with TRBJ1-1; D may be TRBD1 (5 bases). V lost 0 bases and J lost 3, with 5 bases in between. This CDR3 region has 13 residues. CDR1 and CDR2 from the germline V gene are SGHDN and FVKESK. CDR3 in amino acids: CASSQDRDTEAFF. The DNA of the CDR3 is TGTGCCAGCAGCCAAGACAGGGACACTGAAGCTTTCTTT.

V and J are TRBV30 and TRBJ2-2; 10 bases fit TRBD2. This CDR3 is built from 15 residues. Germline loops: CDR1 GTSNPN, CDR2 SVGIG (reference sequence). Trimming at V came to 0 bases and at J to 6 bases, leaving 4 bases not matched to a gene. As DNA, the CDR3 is TGTGCCTGGAGTGTGGTTAGCGGGGGGCCCGGGGAGCTGTTTTTT. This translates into CAWSVVSGGPGELFF. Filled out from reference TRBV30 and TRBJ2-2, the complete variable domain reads SQTIHQWPATLVQPVGSPLSLECTVEGTSNPNLYWYRQAAGRGLQLLFYSVGIGQISSEVPQNLSASRPQDRQFILSSKKLLLSDSGFYLCAWSVVSGGPGELFFGEGSRLTVL.

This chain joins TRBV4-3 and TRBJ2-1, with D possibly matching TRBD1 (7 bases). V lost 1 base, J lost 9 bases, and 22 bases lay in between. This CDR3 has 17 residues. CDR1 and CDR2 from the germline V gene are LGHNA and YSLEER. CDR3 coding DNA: TGCGCCAGCAGCCAAGGTAGCGGCACAGGGGTTATGGGTGAGCAGTTCTTC. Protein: CASSQGSGTGVMGEQFF.

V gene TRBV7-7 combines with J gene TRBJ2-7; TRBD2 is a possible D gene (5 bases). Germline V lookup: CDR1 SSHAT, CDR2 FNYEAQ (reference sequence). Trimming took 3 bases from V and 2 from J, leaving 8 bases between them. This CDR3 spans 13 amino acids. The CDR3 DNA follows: TGTGCCAGCAGCTTCGGGGAGACCTACGAGCAGTACTTC. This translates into CASSFGETYEQYF.

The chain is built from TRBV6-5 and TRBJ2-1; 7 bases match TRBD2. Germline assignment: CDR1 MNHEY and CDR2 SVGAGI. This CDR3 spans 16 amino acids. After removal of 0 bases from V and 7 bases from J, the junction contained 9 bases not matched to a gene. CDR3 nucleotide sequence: TGTGCCAGCAGTTACTCCCATCGCTGGCGGGAGAATGAGCAGTTCTTC. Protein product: CASSYSHRWRENEQFF.